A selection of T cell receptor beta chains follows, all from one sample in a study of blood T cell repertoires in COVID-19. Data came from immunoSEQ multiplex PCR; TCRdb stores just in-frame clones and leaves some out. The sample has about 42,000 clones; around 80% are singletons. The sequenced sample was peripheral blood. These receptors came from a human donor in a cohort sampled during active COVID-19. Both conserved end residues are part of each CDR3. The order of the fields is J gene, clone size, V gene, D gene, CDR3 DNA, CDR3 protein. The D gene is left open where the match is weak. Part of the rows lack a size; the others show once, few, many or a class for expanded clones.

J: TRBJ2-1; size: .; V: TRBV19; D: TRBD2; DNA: TGTGCCAGTAGTATCAGCGGGGGGGGTTACAATGAGCAGTTCTTC; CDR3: CASSISGGGYNEQFF
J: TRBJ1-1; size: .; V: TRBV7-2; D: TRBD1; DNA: TGTGCCAGCGGTCAGGGGGCAGGCACTGAAGCTTTCTTT; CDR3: CASGQGAGTEAFF
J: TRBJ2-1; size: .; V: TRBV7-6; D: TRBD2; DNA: TGTGCCAGCAGCGAACTAGCGGGGGGCTCCTACAATGAGCAGTTCTTC; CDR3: CASSELAGGSYNEQFF
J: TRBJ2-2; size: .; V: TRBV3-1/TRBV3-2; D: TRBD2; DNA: TGTGCCAGCAGCCCGCGGACTAGCGGGGAGTCCGGGGAGCTGTTTTTT; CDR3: CASSPRTSGESGELFF
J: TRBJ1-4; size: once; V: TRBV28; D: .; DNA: TGTGCCAGCATGCAGGGGCGGGAAAAACTGTTTTTT; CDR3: CASMQGREKLFF
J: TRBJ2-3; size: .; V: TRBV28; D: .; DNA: TGTGCCAGCAGCCCGCCGGTCGATACGCAGTATTTT; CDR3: CASSPPVDTQYF
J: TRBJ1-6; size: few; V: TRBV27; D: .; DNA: TGTGCCAGCAGTTTTTTACAGGCAAATTCACCCCTCCACTTT; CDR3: CASSFLQANSPLHF
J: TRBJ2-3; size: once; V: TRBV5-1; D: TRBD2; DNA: TGCGCCAGCAGCGCCGGGACTAGCGAACGCACAGATACGCAGTATTTT; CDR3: CASSAGTSERTDTQYF
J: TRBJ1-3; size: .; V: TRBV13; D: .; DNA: TGTGCCAGCAGCTTAGCAGGTGAAGGAAACACCATATATTTT; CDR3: CASSLAGEGNTIYF
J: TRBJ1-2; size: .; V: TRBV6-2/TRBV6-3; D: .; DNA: TGTGCCAGCAGTTACTTTGGGGAGTCATCTGGCTACACCTTC; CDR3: CASSYFGESSGYTF
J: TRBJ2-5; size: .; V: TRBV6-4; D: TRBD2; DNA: TGTGCCAGCAGTACGTCACCGGGACTAGCGGGGGGGCGGGAGACCCAGTACTTC; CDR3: CASSTSPGLAGGRETQYF
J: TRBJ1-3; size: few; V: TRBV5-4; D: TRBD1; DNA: TGTGCCAGCAGCTTAGGAGGACAGGGGCCTTCTGGAAACACCATATATTTT; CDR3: CASSLGGQGPSGNTIYF
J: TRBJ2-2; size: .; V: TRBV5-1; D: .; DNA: TGCGCCAGCAGCGCGCTGGGGCGGAACACCGGGGAGCTGTTTTTT; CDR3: CASSALGRNTGELFF
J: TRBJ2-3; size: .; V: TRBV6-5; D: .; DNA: TGTGCCAGCATAGTTTTCGGGGTCACAGATACGCAGTATTTT; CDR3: CASIVFGVTDTQYF
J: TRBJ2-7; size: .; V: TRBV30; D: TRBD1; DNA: TGTGCCTGGGGACAGGGGCGATACGAGCAGTACTTC; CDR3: CAWGQGRYEQYF